This is a list of T cell receptor beta chains from one sample in a study of T cell responses to AZD1222 COVID-19 vaccine. Method: immunoSEQ multiplex PCR; TCRdb's copy keeps in-frame clones and lacks some. The table lists about 120,000 clones, about 93% of them singletons. Here the sequenced sample was peripheral blood, taken 28 days after the second AZD1222 dose. The receptors were sampled from an adult who received the AZD1222 COVID-19 vaccine. Both conserved end residues are part of each CDR3. D genes are given only for firm matches. Some rows have no size entry. The others give once, few or many, or a class for an expanded clone.

cdr3_aa cdr3_nt v_call clone_size j_call d_call
CSALYNEKLFF TGCAGTGCCCTCTACAATGAAAAACTGTTTTTT TRBV20-1 . TRBJ1-4 .
CASSAGRASDEQFF TGTGCCAGCAGCGCCGGGAGGGCCTCGGATGAGCAGTTCTTC TRBV9 . TRBJ2-1 TRBD2
CAKRGNTEAFF TGCGCCAAAAGGGGGAACACTGAAGCTTTCTTT TRBV23-1 . TRBJ1-1 .
CASRTGRQNSPLHF TGTGCCAGCAGGACCGGGAGACAGAATTCACCCCTCCACTTT TRBV2 once TRBJ1-6 .
CASRTSGGAAGELFF TGTGCCAGCCGGACTAGCGGGGGGGCCGCCGGGGAGCTGTTTTTT TRBV11-2 . TRBJ2-2 TRBD2
CASRQPGQENLHF TGTGCCAGTAGGCAACCGGGACAGGAGAATCTCCACTTT TRBV19 . TRBJ1-6 TRBD1
CASSELAVTGELFF TGTGCCAGCAGTGAATTGGCAGTTACCGGGGAGCTGTTTTTT TRBV6-1 . TRBJ2-2 .
CASSYSPGENEQYF TGTGCCAGCAGTTACTCTCCAGGGGAAAACGAGCAGTACTTC TRBV6-6 . TRBJ2-7 .
CASSQQGRGRYNEQFF TGCGCCAGCAGCCAACAGGGGCGGGGGAGATACAATGAGCAGTTCTTC TRBV4-1 . TRBJ2-1 .
CASSWASGSGEQYF TGTGCCAGCAGTTGGGCTAGCGGGAGTGGAGAGCAGTACTTC TRBV6-2/TRBV6-3 . TRBJ2-7 TRBD2
CASSFVRITGRAFF TGTGCCAGCAGTTTCGTCCGGATTACTGGAAGAGCTTTCTTT TRBV28 . TRBJ1-1 .
CASSQDKSPYNEQFF TGTGCCAGCAGCCAAGATAAATCCCCCTACAATGAGCAGTTCTTC TRBV3-1/TRBV3-2 . TRBJ2-1 .
CASGASGVEVYEQYF TGTGCCAGTGGGGCTAGCGGGGTCGAAGTCTACGAGCAGTACTTC TRBV6-5 . TRBJ2-7 TRBD2
CASSLRDTQYF TGTGCCAGCAGTTTAAGAGATACGCAGTATTTT TRBV27 once TRBJ2-3 .
CASSPEAGQVTEAFF TGTGCCAGCAGCCCCGAAGCCGGACAAGTGACTGAAGCTTTCTTT TRBV4-2 . TRBJ1-1 .
CASSLGQSSGNTIYF TGTGCCAGCAGCTTGGGACAGAGCTCTGGAAACACCATATATTTT TRBV5-6 . TRBJ1-3 .